This TCR beta chain comes out of a study of blood T cell repertoires in COVID-19. V shed 2 bases and J shed 4 bases, with 11 bases lying between them. Looked up from germline, CDR1 is MNHEY and CDR2 is SVGAGI. This CDR3 has 14 amino acids. The assay was immunoSEQ multiplex PCR, and TCRdb's table has in-frame clones only and misses some. The data hold roughly 240,000 clones, with approximately 86% observed a single time. The rearrangement joins TRBV6-5 to TRBJ1-1; no clear D. This sequence was found in an older woman who had recovered from COVID-19. Input material: peripheral blood. CDR3: CASSYTLSVTEAFF. Here the CDR3 DNA reads TGTGCCAGCAGTTACACCCTGTCAGTCACTGAAGCTTTCTTT.